One sample yielded the 29 T cell receptor beta chains listed below, sequenced in a study of human T cells and chemical hapten exposure. The time point denotes: patch test 2, 6 weeks after DPC sensitization. Documented treatment: therapeutic diphenylcyclopropenone sensitization with weekly scalp DPC. TCRdb re-analysed the RACE reads in MiXCR, keeping a single row per CDR3 protein. The profile shows some 71,000 distinct CDR3 sequences, 10% to 13% of them singletons. The specimen was whole blood, collected in connection with sensitization to the hapten diphenylcyclopropenone (DPC). The receptors derive from a woman aged 50 to 65 with alopecia areata. Some clones in this sample may be carry-over from other donors' samples.

This clonotype was recorded many times. The chain is built from TRBV18 and TRBJ1-5, with 9 nucleotides matching TRBD1. Germline V gene sequence: CDR1 KGHSH, CDR2 LQKENI. V lost 3 bases and J lost 6; bases outside the gene matches: 6. The CDR3 has 15 residues. The CDR3 here is CASSPTGQGSQPQHF. The CDR3 DNA is TGTGCCAGCTCACCGACAGGACAGGGGAGTCAGCCCCAGCATTTT. Complete variable domain (other parts from reference TRBV18 and TRBJ1-5): NAGVMQNPRHLVRRRGQEARLRCSPMKGHSHVYWYRQLPEEGLKFMVYLQKENIIDESGMPKERFSAEFPKEGPSILRIQQVVRGDSAAYFCASSPTGQGSQPQHFGDGTRLSIL.

In this sample, this clonotype turned up a few times. This chain links TRBV18 with TRBJ1-2; D is ambiguous. Trimming left V 5 bases short and J 6 bases short, with 10 bases between. Germline V gives CDR1 KGHSH, CDR2 LQKENI. The CDR3 totals 12 residues. CDR3 region: CASSEGLDGYTF. As DNA, the CDR3 is TGTGCCAGCTCAGAAGGGTTAGATGGCTACACCTTC.

The chain couples TRBV18 to TRBJ1-1; no firm D call. V lost 1 base and J 6 bases, leaving 9 bases between the germline ends. Germline-derived CDR1 and CDR2 are KGHSH and LQKENI. CDR3 length equals 13 residues. CDR3 DNA sequence: TGTGCCAGCTCACCACTAAAAGAGGCTGAAGCTTTCTTT. Protein sequence: CASSPLKEAEAFF.

This clonotype appeared a few times. The V gene is TRBV5-5, the J gene TRBJ2-7; maybe TRBD1 (5 bases). Germline-derived CDR1 and CDR2 are SGHKS and YYEKEE (reference sequence). Between the trimmed V and J ends, which lost 4 bases and 4 bases, there was a span of 9 bases. This CDR3 is 12 amino acids long. The CDR3: CASSLDRYEQYF. The CDR3 nucleotides read TGTGCCAGCAGCCTTGACAGATACGAGCAGTACTTC. Full variable domain (rest looked up from reference TRBV5-5 and TRBJ2-7): DAGVTQSPTHLIKTRGQQVTLRCSPISGHKSVSWYQQVLGQGPQFIFQYYEKEERGRGNFPDRFSARQFPNYSSELNVNALLLGDSALYLCASSLDRYEQYFGPGTRLTVT.

There are many counts of this clonotype. The chain is built from TRBV4-1 and TRBJ2-4, with 13 nucleotides matching TRBD2. The germline gives CDR1 MGHRA, CDR2 YSYEKL. The V segment lost 6 bases and the J segment 7 bases; nucleotides outside the gene matches: 12. CDR3 length: 17 amino acids. The CDR3 protein is CASRPRLAGGSVNIQYF. The DNA for the CDR3 is TGCGCCAGCAGACCCCGACTAGCGGGAGGATCCGTGAACATTCAGTACTTC.

In this sample, this clonotype turned up many times. The chain links TRBV29-1 to TRBJ2-1; TRBD2 aligns across 9 bases. This CDR3 region has 17 residues. The V and J ends lost 0 bases and 2 bases, in that order; junction bases with no gene match: 8. Germline lookup yields CDR1 SQVTM and CDR2 ANQGSEA. The CDR3 loop reads CSVEDGWLAGAYNEQFF. The DNA for the CDR3 is TGCAGCGTTGAAGATGGTTGGTTAGCGGGAGCCTACAATGAGCAGTTCTTC.

This clonotype was found many times. This chain links TRBV5-1 with TRBJ2-3, with TRBD1 as a possible D gene (5 bases). CDR3 length: 16 residues. Germline V gene data show CDR1 as SGHRS and CDR2 as YFSETQ. Between the trimmed V and J ends, which lost 2 bases and 0 bases, there was a span of 13 bases. CDR3 DNA: TGCGCCAGCAGCTTAGTTCAGGGCCTGAGCACAGATACGCAGTATTTT. This codes for CASSLVQGLSTDTQYF.

This clonotype was found many times. This chain joins TRBV27 and TRBJ2-2; 7 nucleotides agree with TRBD2. V trimming: 2 bases; J trimming: 8 bases; junction bases outside the gene matches: 2. The CDR3 spans 13 residues. Germline loops: CDR1 MNHEY, CDR2 SMNVEV (reference sequence). The chain's CDR3 is CASSLGGDGELFF. The CDR3 DNA sequence: TGTGCCAGCAGTTTAGGGGGGGATGGGGAGCTGTTTTTT.

The chain carries TRBV12-3 or TRBV12-4 and TRBJ1-2; tentative D call: TRBD1 (6 bases). The CDR3 spans 13 residues. Trimming took 6 bases from V and 3 from J, leaving 11 bases between them. CDR3 residues: CASRPGEHYGYTF. In DNA form, the CDR3 reads TGTGCCAGCAGACCAGGGGAACACTATGGCTACACCTTC.

Many counts were recorded for this clonotype. The rearrangement uses TRBV5-1 and TRBJ1-5; perhaps TRBD1 as D (5 bases). This CDR3 is 15 amino acids long. CDR1 SGHRS and CDR2 YFSETQ come from the germline V gene. With 4 bases removed from V and 3 bases from J, the gap between germline ends came to 14 bases. CDR3 region: CASSPEGTLNQPQHF. The DNA of the CDR3 is TGCGCCAGCAGCCCCGAGGGGACTCTCAATCAGCCCCAGCATTTT.

This clonotype was seen ten or more times. V is TRBV28 and J is TRBJ2-7; TRBD2 is a possible D gene (5 bases). The germline V gene has CDR1 MDHEN and CDR2 SYDVKM. The CDR3 has 15 residues. The V end lost 5 bases, the J end lost 0 bases, and 14 bases lay between the germline ends. The CDR3 loop is CASSPPERFSYEQYF. CDR3 nucleotides: TGTGCCAGCAGTCCCCCCGAGCGGTTCTCCTACGAGCAGTACTTC.

Only a few counts were recorded for this clonotype. The rearrangement uses TRBV10-1 and TRBJ2-7; D assignment may be TRBD1 or TRBD2 (5 bases each). This CDR3 comprises 13 residues. Germline CDR1 and CDR2: WNHNN and SYGVQD (reference sequence). With 3 bases removed from V and 2 bases from J, the gap between germline ends came to 8 bases. CDR3 loop: CASSERGAYEQYF. The CDR3 nucleotides are TGCGCCAGCAGTGAACGGGGCGCCTACGAGCAGTACTTC.

This chain uses TRBV12-3 or TRBV12-4 with TRBJ2-4; 8 bases fit TRBD2. The CDR3 has 15 amino acids. Trimming cost V 4 bases and J 8 bases; bases outside gene matches: 10. Written as DNA, the CDR3 is TGTGCCAGCAGTTGGGGCGCGGGAGGAGGGGACATTCAGTACTTC. Its translation is CASSWGAGGGDIQYF.

This clonotype was found many times. The chain is built from TRBV7-2 and TRBJ2-7, with 7 bases aligning to TRBD2. This CDR3 has 16 residues. Germline assignment: CDR1 SGHTA and CDR2 FQGNSA. V shed 5 bases and J 7 bases; nucleotides not matched to a gene: 17. DNA of the CDR3: TGTGCCAGCAGCCTGCAGCCGGGGCGGGAGAGGGGAGAGCAGTACTTC. Encoded protein: CASSLQPGRERGEQYF.

This clonotype has ten or more counts. Germline is not matched at one junction end, which may reflect a read error. Written as DNA, the CDR3 is TGTGCCAGCTCACCAGCTGGGGTTGGGACTAGCGGGCCCCTTAACTTC. It translates to CASSPAGVGTSGPLNF. The chain employs TRBV18 and TRBJ2-7; 12 bases fit TRBD2. This CDR3 is 16 amino acids long. Germline values: CDR1 KGHSH, CDR2 LQKENI.

This clonotype was recorded many times. The chain couples TRBV19 to TRBJ1-4; D remains ambiguous. Germline-derived CDR1 and CDR2 are LNHDA and SQIVND (reference sequence). This CDR3 is 18 amino acids long. The V and J ends lost 2 bases and 0 bases respectively, with 16 bases between them. The CDR3 coding sequence is TGTGCCAGTAGTATAACGAGACTCCGAGGTGCAACTAATGAAAAACTGTTTTTT. Its protein product is CASSITRLRGATNEKLFF.

This rearrangement joins TRBV5-1 to TRBJ2-1; D call uncertain. V gave up 0 bases and J gave up 7 bases, with 17 bases separating them. The CDR3 sequence is 16 residues long. The germline gives CDR1 SGHRS, CDR2 YFSETQ. The CDR3: CASSLELGFRLNEQFF. As DNA, the CDR3 is TGCGCCAGCAGCTTGGAGCTCGGGTTTCGATTGAATGAGCAGTTCTTC. The variable domain in full, completed from reference TRBV5-1 and TRBJ2-1, reads KAGVTQTPRYLIKTRGQQVTLSCSPISGHRSVSWYQQTPGQGLQFLFEYFSETQRNKGNFPGRFSGRQFSNSRSEMNVSTLELGDSALYLCASSLELGFRLNEQFFGPGTRLTVL.

This clonotype was observed many times. The chain couples TRBV6-6 to TRBJ1-1; D not resolved. The V end was cut by 3 bases, the J end by 1 base, with 9 bases between. The germline V gene has CDR1 MNHNY and CDR2 SVGAGI (reference sequence). This CDR3 is built from 14 residues. DNA for the CDR3: TGTGCCAGCAGTTATCATTCAGAGAACACTGAAGCTTTCTTT. Residues: CASSYHSENTEAFF.

The rearrangement uses TRBV2 and TRBJ1-6; D unresolved. Germline CDR1 reads SNHLY; CDR2 reads FYNNEI. The CDR3 sequence is 15 residues long. V was shortened by 7 bases and J by 2 bases, with 12 bases between the two germline ends. CDR3 coding DNA: TGTGCCAGCAAGGAGGGTATCACCTATAATTCACCCCTCCACTTT. It yields the protein CASKEGITYNSPLHF.

This clonotype was seen many times. V is TRBV5-6 and J is TRBJ2-4; D may match TRBD1 or TRBD2 (5 bases each). CDR3 size: 16 residues. Germline lookup yields CDR1 SGHDT and CDR2 YYEEEE. V lost 5 bases and J 7 bases, leaving 22 bases between the germline ends. CDR3 nucleotides: TGTGCCAGCAGACCCGCCTACGGGGCTAAGGGGAACATTCAGTACTTC. Amino acid sequence: CASRPAYGAKGNIQYF.

The rearrangement links TRBV19 to TRBJ2-3; D remains unclear. In germline, CDR1 is LNHDA, CDR2 SQIVND (reference sequence). The CDR3 contains 14 residues. V lost 9 bases to trimming and J lost 1 base, with 14 bases between them. The CDR3 nucleotides read TGTGCCAGCGCCACCTCCTCTGGCACAGATACGCAGTATTTT. It yields the protein CASATSSGTDTQYF.

This clonotype was detected a few times. The gene calls are TRBV27 and TRBJ2-7; 10 bases align to TRBD2. Per the germline V gene, CDR1 is MNHEY and CDR2 is SMNVEV (reference sequence). Losses at the gene ends were 8 bases for V and 0 bases for J; bases not matched to a gene: 4. The CDR3 is made up of 14 amino acids. CDR3 DNA: TGTGCCAGCTGGACTAGCGGAAGCTCCTACGAGCAGTACTTC. This codes for CASWTSGSSYEQYF.

The rearrangement joins TRBV29-1 to TRBJ2-1; 14 bases fit TRBD2. V gave up 5 bases and J gave up 7 bases; unmatched junction bases: 4. The germline CDR1 and CDR2 sequences are SQVTM and ANQGSEA. The length of the CDR3 is 14 residues. The CDR3 reads CSVWTSGRNNEQFF. The CDR3 bases are TGCAGCGTTTGGACTAGCGGGAGGAATAATGAGCAGTTCTTC.

The chain couples TRBV10-3 to TRBJ2-7; perhaps TRBD1 as D (5 bases). V lost 3 bases, J lost 6 bases, and 18 bases lay in between. The CDR3 length is 15 residues. In germline, CDR1 is ENHRY, CDR2 SYGVKD. The chain's CDR3 is CAISEGELRAFEQYF. Written as DNA, the CDR3 is TGTGCCATCAGTGAAGGGGAACTACGTGCGTTCGAGCAGTACTTC.

This clonotype appeared many times. The CDR3 sequence is CASSLAGDPQETQYF. The CDR3 DNA reads TGTGCCAGCAGTTTAGCGGGAGATCCACAAGAGACCCAGTACTTC. This sequence joins TRBV6-5 and TRBJ2-5; 9 bases fit TRBD2. Germline values: CDR1 MNHEY, CDR2 SVGAGI. This CDR3 contains 15 residues. The V gene end was trimmed by 4 bases and the J gene end by 2 bases; junction bases not matched to a gene: 5.

This chain links TRBV20-1 with TRBJ2-1, with D perhaps TRBD2 (5 bases). The V end was cut by 5 bases, the J end by 4 bases, with 12 bases between. Germline CDR1 DFQATT, CDR2 SNEGSKA (reference sequence). CDR3 length: 13 amino acids. The DNA of the CDR3 is TGCAGTGCTGGGGTCCAGCGGTACAATGAGCAGTTCTTC. Its translation: CSAGVQRYNEQFF.

This clonotype has only a few counts. The rearrangement joins TRBV5-1 to TRBJ1-1, with a tentative D call TRBD1 (6 bases). The V end was cut by 0 bases, the J end by 6 bases, with 15 bases between. The length of the CDR3 is 15 residues. The germline gives CDR1 SGHRS, CDR2 YFSETQ. CDR3 bases: TGCGCCAGCAGCTTGGTACAGGGCCAAGGCCCTGAAGCTTTCTTT. Translation: CASSLVQGQGPEAFF.

In this sample, this clonotype turned up many times. The chain employs TRBV5-5 and TRBJ2-1, with 9 bases matching TRBD2. Germline CDR1 reads SGHKS; CDR2 reads YYEKEE (reference sequence). This CDR3 has 16 amino acids. V gave up 1 base and J gave up 0 bases; unmatched junction bases: 2. The CDR3: CASSLRLADSYNEQFF. CDR3 DNA: TGTGCCAGCAGCTTGCGACTAGCGGACTCCTACAATGAGCAGTTCTTC.

This clonotype was seen a handful of times. The chain recombines TRBV5-1 with TRBJ2-3; 8 positions agree with TRBD2. The CDR3 loop spans 16 amino acids. The germline gives CDR1 SGHRS, CDR2 YFSETQ. V lost 1 base and J lost 1; bases outside the gene matches: 5. This CDR3 is CASSLRAGAGTDTQYF. DNA for the CDR3: TGCGCCAGCAGCTTGAGAGCGGGAGCCGGCACAGATACGCAGTATTTT.